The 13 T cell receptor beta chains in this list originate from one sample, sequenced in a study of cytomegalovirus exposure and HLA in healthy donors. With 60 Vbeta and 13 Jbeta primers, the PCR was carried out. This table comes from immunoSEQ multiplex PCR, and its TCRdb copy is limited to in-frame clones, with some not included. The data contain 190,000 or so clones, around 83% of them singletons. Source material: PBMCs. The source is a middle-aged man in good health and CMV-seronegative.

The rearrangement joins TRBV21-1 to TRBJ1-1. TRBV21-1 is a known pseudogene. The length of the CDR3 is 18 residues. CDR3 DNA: TGTGCCAGCAGCAAATGTGGGCGGGGTAGTCTGTGGAACACTGAAGCTTTCTTT. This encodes CASSKCGRGSLWNTEAFF.

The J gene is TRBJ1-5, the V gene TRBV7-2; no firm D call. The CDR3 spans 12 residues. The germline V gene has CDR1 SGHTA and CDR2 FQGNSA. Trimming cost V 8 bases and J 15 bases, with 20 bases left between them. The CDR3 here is CASGDRRHEVHF. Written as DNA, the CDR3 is TGTGCCAGCGGTGATAGGCGACACGAAGTGCATTTT. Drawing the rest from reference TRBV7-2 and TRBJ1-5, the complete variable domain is GAGVSQSPSNKVTEKGKDVELRCDPISGHTALYWYRQSLGQGLEFLIYFQGNSAPDKSGLPSDRFSAERTGGSVSTLTIQRTQQEDSAVYLCASGDRRHEVHFGDGTRLSIL.

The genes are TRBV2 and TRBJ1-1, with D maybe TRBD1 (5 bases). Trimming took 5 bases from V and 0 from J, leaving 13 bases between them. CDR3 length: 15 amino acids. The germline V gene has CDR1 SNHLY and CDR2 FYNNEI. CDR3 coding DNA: TGTGCCAGCAGTTACGACAGACCAGTGAACACTGAAGCTTTCTTT. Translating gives CASSYDRPVNTEAFF.

The CDR3, as DNA: TGTGCCAGCAGCTCTGGGCTAGGAAACACCATATATTTT. Encoded protein: CASSSGLGNTIYF. The rearrangement joins TRBV9 to TRBJ1-3; D is unclear. V was shortened by 4 bases and J by 4 bases, with 9 bases between the two germline ends. The CDR3 has 13 amino acids. The germline V gene has CDR1 SGDLS and CDR2 YYNGEE.

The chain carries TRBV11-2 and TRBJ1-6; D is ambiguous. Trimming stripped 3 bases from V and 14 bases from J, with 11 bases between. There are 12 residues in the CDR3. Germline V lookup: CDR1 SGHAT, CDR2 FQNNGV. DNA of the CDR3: TGTGCCAGCAGCTTCTCGGAGCAATCCCTCCACTTT. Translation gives CASSFSEQSLHF.

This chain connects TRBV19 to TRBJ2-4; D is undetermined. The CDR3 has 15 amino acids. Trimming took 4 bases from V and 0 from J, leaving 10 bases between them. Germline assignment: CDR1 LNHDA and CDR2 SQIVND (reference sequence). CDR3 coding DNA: TGTGCCAGTAGTACCCCAGGCCGAGCCAAAAACATTCAGTACTTC. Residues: CASSTPGRAKNIQYF.

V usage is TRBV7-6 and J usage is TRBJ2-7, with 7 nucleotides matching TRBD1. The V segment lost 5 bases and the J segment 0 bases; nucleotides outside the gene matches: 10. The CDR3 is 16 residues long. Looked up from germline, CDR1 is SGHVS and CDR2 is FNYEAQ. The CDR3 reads CASSPEQGPLSYEQYF. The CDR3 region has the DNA TGTGCCAGCAGCCCCGAACAGGGGCCCCTCTCCTACGAGCAGTACTTC.

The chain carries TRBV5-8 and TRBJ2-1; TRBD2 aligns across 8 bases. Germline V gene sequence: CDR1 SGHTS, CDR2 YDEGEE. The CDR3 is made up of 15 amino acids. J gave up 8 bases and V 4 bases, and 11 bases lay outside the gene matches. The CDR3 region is CASSKTGTSRDEQFF. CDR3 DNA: TGTGCCAGCAGCAAGACCGGGACTAGTAGGGATGAGCAGTTCTTC.

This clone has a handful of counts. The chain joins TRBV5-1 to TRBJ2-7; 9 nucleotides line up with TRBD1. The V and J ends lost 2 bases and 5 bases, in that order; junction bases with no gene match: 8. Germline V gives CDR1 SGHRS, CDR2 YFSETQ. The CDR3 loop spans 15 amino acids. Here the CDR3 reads CASSLTGTGYNEQYF. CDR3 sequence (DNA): TGCGCCAGCAGCTTAACCGGGACAGGGTATAACGAGCAGTACTTC.

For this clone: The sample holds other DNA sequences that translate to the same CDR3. The CDR3 here is CSVGGGNGYTF. The CDR3 coding sequence is TGCAGCGTTGGTGGGGGGAATGGCTACACCTTC. The chain recombines TRBV29-1 with TRBJ1-2; D is perhaps TRBD1 (5 bases). V was trimmed by 4 bases and J by 6 bases, leaving 9 bases between them. The CDR3 is made up of 11 amino acids. From germline, CDR1 is SQVTM and CDR2 ANQGSEA.

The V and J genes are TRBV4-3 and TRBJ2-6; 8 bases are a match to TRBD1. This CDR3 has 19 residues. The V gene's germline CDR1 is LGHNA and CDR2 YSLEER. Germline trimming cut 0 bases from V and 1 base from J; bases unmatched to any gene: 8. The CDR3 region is CASSQDLTGDWSGANVLTF. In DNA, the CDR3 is TGCGCCAGCAGCCAAGACCTGACAGGGGATTGGTCTGGGGCCAACGTCCTGACTTTC.

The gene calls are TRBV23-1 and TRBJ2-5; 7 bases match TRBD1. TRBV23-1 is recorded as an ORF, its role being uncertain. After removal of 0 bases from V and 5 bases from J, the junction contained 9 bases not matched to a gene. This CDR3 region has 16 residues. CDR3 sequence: CASSQSPQGVVETQYF. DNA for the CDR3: TGCGCCAGCAGTCAATCGCCCCAGGGGGTGGTGGAGACCCAGTACTTC.

CDR3 sequence reads: CAWTSTRIYEEQYF. The CDR3 DNA is TGTGCCTGGACCTCGACTCGGATCTACGAAGAGCAGTACTTC. This sequence joins TRBV30 and TRBJ2-5; D gene unclear. The CDR3 is made up of 14 amino acids. The V end lost 4 bases, the J end lost 11 bases, and 23 bases lay between the germline ends. In germline, CDR1 is GTSNPN, CDR2 SVGIG (reference sequence).